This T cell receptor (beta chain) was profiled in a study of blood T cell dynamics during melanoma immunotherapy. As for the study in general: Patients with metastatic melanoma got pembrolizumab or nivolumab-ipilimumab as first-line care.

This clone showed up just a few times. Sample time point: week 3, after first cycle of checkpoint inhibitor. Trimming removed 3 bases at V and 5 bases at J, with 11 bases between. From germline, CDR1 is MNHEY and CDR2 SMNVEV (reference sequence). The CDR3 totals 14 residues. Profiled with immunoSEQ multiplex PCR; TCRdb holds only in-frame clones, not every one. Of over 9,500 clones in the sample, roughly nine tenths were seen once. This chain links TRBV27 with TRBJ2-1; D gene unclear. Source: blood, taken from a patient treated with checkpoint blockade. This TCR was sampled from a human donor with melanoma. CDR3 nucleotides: TGTGCCAGCAGTTTTGGGCGAGACAACAATGAGCAGTTCTTC. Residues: CASSFGRDNNEQFF.